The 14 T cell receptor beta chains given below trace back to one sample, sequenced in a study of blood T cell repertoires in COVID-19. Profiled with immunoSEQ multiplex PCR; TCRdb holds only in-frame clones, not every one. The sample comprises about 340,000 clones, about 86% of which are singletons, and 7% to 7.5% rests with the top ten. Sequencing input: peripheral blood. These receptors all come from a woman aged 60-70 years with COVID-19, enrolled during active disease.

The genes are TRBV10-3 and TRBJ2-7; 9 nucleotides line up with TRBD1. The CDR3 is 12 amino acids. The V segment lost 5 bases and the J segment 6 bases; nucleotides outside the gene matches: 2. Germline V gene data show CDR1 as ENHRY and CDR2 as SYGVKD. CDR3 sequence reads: CAISTGGFEQYF. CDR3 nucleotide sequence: TGTGCCATCAGTACAGGGGGCTTCGAGCAGTACTTC.

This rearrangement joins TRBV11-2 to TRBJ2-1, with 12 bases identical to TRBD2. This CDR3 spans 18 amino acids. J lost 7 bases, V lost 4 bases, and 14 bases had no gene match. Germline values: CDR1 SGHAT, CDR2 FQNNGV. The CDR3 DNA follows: TGTGCCAGCAGCTCCAACAGGGCTAGCGGGGGGGCTGGTAATGAGCAGTTCTTC. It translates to CASSSNRASGGAGNEQFF.

The CDR3 protein is CASSLSGGHTEAFF. For the CDR3, the DNA is TGTGCCAGCAGCTTAAGCGGGGGGCACACTGAAGCTTTCTTT. This chain links TRBV7-9 with TRBJ1-1; tentatively, D is TRBD1 (6 bases). V was trimmed by 2 bases and J by 3 bases, leaving 10 bases between them. Germline V gives CDR1 SEHNR, CDR2 FQNEAQ (reference sequence). The CDR3 is 14 residues long.

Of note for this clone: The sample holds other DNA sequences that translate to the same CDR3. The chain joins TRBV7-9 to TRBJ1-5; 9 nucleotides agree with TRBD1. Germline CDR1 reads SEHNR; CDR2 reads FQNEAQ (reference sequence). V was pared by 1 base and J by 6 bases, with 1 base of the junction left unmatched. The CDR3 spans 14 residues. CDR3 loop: CASSLGQGGQPQHF. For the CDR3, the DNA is TGTGCCAGCAGCTTAGGACAGGGGGGTCAGCCCCAGCATTTT.

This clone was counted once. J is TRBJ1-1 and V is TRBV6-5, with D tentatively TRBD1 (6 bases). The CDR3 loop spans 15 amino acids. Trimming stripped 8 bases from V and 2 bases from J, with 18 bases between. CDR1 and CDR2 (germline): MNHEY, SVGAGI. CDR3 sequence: CASQRGGAYNTEAFF. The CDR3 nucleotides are TGTGCCAGCCAACGGGGGGGCGCATATAACACTGAAGCTTTCTTT.

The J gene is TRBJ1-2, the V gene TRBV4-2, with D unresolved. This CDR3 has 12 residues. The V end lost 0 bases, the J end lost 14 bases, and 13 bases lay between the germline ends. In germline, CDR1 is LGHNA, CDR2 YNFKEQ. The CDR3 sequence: CASSQEADSGTF. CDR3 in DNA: TGTGCCAGCAGCCAAGAGGCTGATTCGGGGACCTTC.

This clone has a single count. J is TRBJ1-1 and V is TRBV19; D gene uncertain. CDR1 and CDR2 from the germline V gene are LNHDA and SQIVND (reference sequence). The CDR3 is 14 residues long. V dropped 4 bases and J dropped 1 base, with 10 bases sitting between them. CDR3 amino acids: CASSTQTQNTEAFF. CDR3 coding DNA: TGTGCCAGTAGTACACAGACACAGAACACTGAAGCTTTCTTT.

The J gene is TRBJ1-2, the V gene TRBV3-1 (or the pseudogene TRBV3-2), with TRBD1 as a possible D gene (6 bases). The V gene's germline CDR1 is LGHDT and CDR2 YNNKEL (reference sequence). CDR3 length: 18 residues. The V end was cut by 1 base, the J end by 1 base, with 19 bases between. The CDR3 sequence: CASSQVVMTGHLNYGYTF. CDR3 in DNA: TGTGCCAGCAGCCAAGTGGTGATGACGGGACACCTTAACTATGGCTACACCTTC.

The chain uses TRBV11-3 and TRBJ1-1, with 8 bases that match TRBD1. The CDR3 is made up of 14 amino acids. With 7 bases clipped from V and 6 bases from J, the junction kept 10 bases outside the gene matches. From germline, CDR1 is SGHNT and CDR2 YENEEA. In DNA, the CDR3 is TGTGCCAGCACCCACGACAGGGGTTTTTCTGAAGCTTTCTTT. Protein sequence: CASTHDRGFSEAFF. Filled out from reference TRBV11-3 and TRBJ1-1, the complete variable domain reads EAGVVQSPRYKIIEKKQPVAFWCNPISGHNTLYWYLQNLGQGPELLIRYENEEAVDDSQLPKDRFSAERLKGVDSTLKIQPAELGDSAVYLCASTHDRGFSEAFFGQGTRLTVV.

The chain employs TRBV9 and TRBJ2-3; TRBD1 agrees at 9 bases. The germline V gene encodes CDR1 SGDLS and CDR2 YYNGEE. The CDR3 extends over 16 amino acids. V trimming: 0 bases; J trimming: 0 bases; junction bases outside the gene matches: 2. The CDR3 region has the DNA TGTGCCAGCAGCGTAGGACAGGGGGGGAGCACAGATACGCAGTATTTT. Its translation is CASSVGQGGSTDTQYF.

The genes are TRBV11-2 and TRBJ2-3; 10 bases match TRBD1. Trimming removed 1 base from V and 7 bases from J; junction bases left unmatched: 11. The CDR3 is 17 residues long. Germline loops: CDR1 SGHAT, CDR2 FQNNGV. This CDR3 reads CASSLVGTGQGIYTQYF. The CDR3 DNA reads TGTGCCAGCAGCTTAGTCGGAACGGGACAGGGGATTTATACGCAGTATTTT.

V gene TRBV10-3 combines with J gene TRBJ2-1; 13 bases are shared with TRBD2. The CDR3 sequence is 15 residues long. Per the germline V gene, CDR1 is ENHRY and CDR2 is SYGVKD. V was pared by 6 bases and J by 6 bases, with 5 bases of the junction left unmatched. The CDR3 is CAIRATSGGANEQFF. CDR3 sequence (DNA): TGTGCCATCAGAGCCACTAGCGGGGGGGCCAATGAGCAGTTCTTC.

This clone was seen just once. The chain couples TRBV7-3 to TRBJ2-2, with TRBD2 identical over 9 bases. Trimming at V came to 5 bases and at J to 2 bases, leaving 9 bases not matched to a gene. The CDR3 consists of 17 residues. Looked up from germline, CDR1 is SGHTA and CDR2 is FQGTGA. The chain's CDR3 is CASSRTWRGGNTGELFF. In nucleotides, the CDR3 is TGTGCCAGCAGCCGTACCTGGCGGGGGGGCAACACCGGGGAGCTGTTTTTT.

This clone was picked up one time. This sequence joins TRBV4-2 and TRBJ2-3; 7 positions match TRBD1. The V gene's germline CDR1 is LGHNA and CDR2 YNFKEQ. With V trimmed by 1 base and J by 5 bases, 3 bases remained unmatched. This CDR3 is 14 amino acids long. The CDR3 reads CASSQGGGQDTQYF. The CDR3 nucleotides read TGTGCCAGCAGCCAAGGAGGGGGCCAAGATACGCAGTATTTT.